The 2 T cell receptor beta chains in this list originate from one sample, sequenced in a study of T-cell memory formation after mild COVID-19. TCRdb independently ran MiXCR on the 5' RACE reads; one entry per CDR3 protein. Found here are about 430,000 distinct CDR3 sequences, approximately 19% of them singletons; the top ten hold roughly a fifth. Sample: PBMCs or a T cell subset sorted from them (not recorded which). The receptors originated from a man between 18 and 29 years old who had mild COVID-19 (a few samples of this study predate the infection). Cell type and time point are not known.

V usage is TRBV29-1 and J usage is TRBJ1-3; D remains ambiguous. Germline assignment: CDR1 SQVTM and CDR2 ANQGSEA. The V gene lost 7 bases and the J gene lost 2 bases, with 12 bases spanning the gap. This CDR3 comprises 13 residues. The CDR3 DNA reads as TGCAGCGCCATCGGACTACCTGGAAACACCATATATTTT. Translated, it gives CSAIGLPGNTIYF.

This clonotype appeared many times. The chain joins TRBV20-1 to TRBJ2-7; no firm D call. CDR3 length: 12 amino acids. Looked up from germline, CDR1 is DFQATT and CDR2 is SNEGSKA (reference sequence). The ends were cut back, 0 bases at V and 3 bases at J, with 6 bases in the middle. CDR3 residues: CSARDLGYEQYF. As DNA, the CDR3 is TGCAGTGCTAGAGATCTGGGCTACGAGCAGTACTTC.